The 3 T cell receptor beta chains below were found in one sample sequenced in a study of cytomegalovirus exposure and HLA in healthy donors. Use of 60 Vbeta and 13 Jbeta primers characterized the PCR. Assay used: immunoSEQ multiplex PCR; TCRdb lists only in-frame clones, some missing. The repertoire consists of around 160,000 clones, with around 65% occurring once and the leading ten covering approximately 2.8%. Specimen: PBMCs. The source of these receptors is a woman in her thirties or forties in good health and CMV-seropositive.

Concerning this clone: Within the sample, other DNA sequences also encode this same CDR3. The J gene is TRBJ2-1, the V gene TRBV2; D gene ambiguous. CDR3 length equals 16 residues. The V and J ends lost 6 bases and 0 bases respectively, with 15 bases between them. Germline V gene sequence: CDR1 SNHLY, CDR2 FYNNEI. The CDR3: CASRETSQSSYNEQFF. For the CDR3, the DNA is TGTGCCAGCAGGGAGACTTCGCAAAGCTCCTACAATGAGCAGTTCTTC.

The rearrangement links TRBV19 to TRBJ2-5, with TRBD2 matching 14 bases. Germline CDR1 and CDR2: LNHDA and SQIVND (reference sequence). After removal of 3 bases from V and 1 base from J, the junction contained 4 bases not matched to a gene. CDR3 length: 17 residues. In DNA, the CDR3 is TGTGCCAGTAGTATTGGGACTAGCGGGAGCTCCCAAGAGACCCAGTACTTC. As protein: CASSIGTSGSSQETQYF.

The chain couples TRBV7-2 to TRBJ2-1; 7 bases agree with TRBD1. This CDR3 comprises 14 residues. J was trimmed by 4 bases and V by 3 bases; bases with no gene match: 3. From germline, CDR1 is SGHTA and CDR2 FQGNSA. The CDR3 protein is CASSFQGDYNEQFF. The DNA of the CDR3 is TGTGCCAGCAGCTTTCAGGGGGATTACAATGAGCAGTTCTTC.